This TCR beta chain was sequenced in a study of blood T cell repertoires in COVID-19 (dated by TCRdb to about 2020). Context from the whole study: The collaborator samples originated in the United States, Italy and Spain and spanned the acute and convalescent phases of COVID-19. The material from the prospective study consisted of cDNA or gDNA derived from T cells, B-cell-depleted T cells, or PBMCs. The dataset comprised deeply sampled blood TCRbeta repertoires from subjects exposed to, actively infected with, or recovered from COVID-19. The repertoires were released in a freely available public database intended as a resource for research on the immune response to SARS-CoV-2. The samples were drawn from the first 160 participants of the ongoing ImmuneRACE study and from about 1,200 subjects provided by 6 global collaborators. Sample metadata almost always included a de-identified subject ID, COVID-19 status, age in years and sex. HLA class I and class II types, where available, came from metadata supplied by the sample provider rather than from assay-based typing. Summary of the overall study and its limitations: The quantity of clinical and demographic metadata differed by source and by participant and was supplied without curation.

V is cut back by 5 bases and J by 5 bases, with 8 bases in the junction unmatched. CDR1 and CDR2 are drawn from the germline V gene (reference sequence): LGHDT, YNNKEL. CDR3 length: 16 amino acids, cysteine to phenylalanine. Only CDR3 DNA is held: 48 bases, read in frame from base 1. TCRbeta CDR3 regions were amplified from genomic DNA by means of the immunoSEQ Assay, a bias-controlled multiplex PCR. Regarding the original processing steps: The number of nucleated cells in each sample was estimated from the amplification of reference gene primers within the assay. Sequence reads were collapsed and filtered to measure the absolute abundance of every unique TCRbeta CDR3 rearrangement. For each sample, productive Simpson clonality was calculated as the square root of Simpson's diversity index across productive rearrangements. Imported from immuneACCESS, the table was reduced by TCRdb to in-frame sequences with V and J called. These copies leave out some clones; in studies compared against another copy, an unresolved V gene accounts for under half, and the cause of the remainder is not known. That table supplies the V and J calls and clone size; D and trimming were determined from the DNA. The table for this sample lists 100,000 to 150,000 clones; about 90% of them were counted only once. About 2% of the sample is taken by the ten largest.

One collaborating source in Seattle enrolled patients during active infection and followed them longitudinally through the course of disease. Collaborating institutions collected whole blood in K2EDTA tubes following their own protocols. For TCRbeta analysis, collaborators shipped samples as frozen whole blood, isolated PBMCs, or DNA extracted from either of those sample types. Concerning this clone: Its antigen is still unknown. No much larger clone is present one base from it, and per-base qualities are unavailable.

The chain is encoded by TRBV3-1 (or the pseudogene TRBV3-2) joined to TRBJ2-2, with 10 junctional bases fitting TRBD1. Specimen: peripheral blood. The TCR was taken from a man between 45 and 60 years old with COVID-19, enrolled during active disease. The CDR3 protein: CASSTTDRGRTGELFF. The DNA is as follows: TGTGCCAGCAGCACTACCGACAGGGGGCGGACCGGGGAGCTGTTTTTT.